The rows below give T cell receptor beta chains drawn from one sample of a study of cytomegalovirus exposure and HLA in healthy donors. Sequencing used immunoSEQ multiplex PCR; TCRdb keeps in-frame clones, though not all of them. Found here are fewer than 150,000 clones; the top ten clones hold about 2.5%. Source material: PBMCs. Receptors originate from a middle-aged man in good health and CMV-seronegative. CDR3s include the opening cysteine and the closing phenylalanine or tryptophan. D genes are given only for firm matches.

V gene,D gene,J gene,CDR3 length,CDR3 protein
TRBV9,-,TRBJ2-1,13,CASSVAYYNEQFF
TRBV5-1,-,TRBJ2-2,16,CASSYTGTMNTGELFF
TRBV18,TRBD1,TRBJ2-7,13,CASSPDRASEQYF
TRBV19,TRBD1,TRBJ2-2,16,CASSNGGQGATGELFF
TRBV28,TRBD2,TRBJ2-2,16,CASSSSERGSPGELFF
TRBV7-9,TRBD1,TRBJ1-1,16,CASSIRRDRGGSEAFF
TRBV9,-,TRBJ2-2,14,CASSVAYYTGELFF
TRBV7-2,TRBD2,TRBJ2-7,15,CASSLSLAGGGEQYF
TRBV7-2,-,TRBJ1-5,15,CASSLAREGYQPQHF
TRBV2,TRBD1,TRBJ1-1,13,CASRKTGRDEAFF
TRBV9,TRBD2,TRBJ2-2,17,CASSAGGAGADTGELFF
TRBV6-5,-,TRBJ2-7,13,CASSSGQTYEQYF
TRBV4-1,-,TRBJ2-5,14,CASSQDIPPSTQYF
TRBV5-1,TRBD1,TRBJ2-7,14,CASSSGQGASEQYF
TRBV19,TRBD1,TRBJ2-7,14,CASRNSGTDYEQYF
TRBV5-5,-,TRBJ1-1,13,CASGQLPNTEAFF
TRBV27,TRBD1,TRBJ1-2,13,CASTYRGAGGYTF
TRBV4-3,TRBD1,TRBJ2-6,16,CASSQVRGSGANVLTF
TRBV9,TRBD1,TRBJ2-7,15,CASSVADRGVYEQYF
TRBV7-9,-,TRBJ2-2,16,CASSFLTGKGTGELFF